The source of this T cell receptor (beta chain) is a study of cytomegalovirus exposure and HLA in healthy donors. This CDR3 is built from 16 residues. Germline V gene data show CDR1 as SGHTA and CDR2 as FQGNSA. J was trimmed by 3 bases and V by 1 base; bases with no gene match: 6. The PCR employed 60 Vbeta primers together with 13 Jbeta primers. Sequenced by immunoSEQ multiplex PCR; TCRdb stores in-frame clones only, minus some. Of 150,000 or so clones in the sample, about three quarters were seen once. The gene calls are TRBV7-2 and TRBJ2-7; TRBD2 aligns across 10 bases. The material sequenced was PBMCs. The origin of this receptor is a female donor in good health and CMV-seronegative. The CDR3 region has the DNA TGTGCCAGCAGCTTAGGGCAGCGGGGGGGAAGCTACGAGCAGTACTTC. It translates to CASSLGQRGGSYEQYF.